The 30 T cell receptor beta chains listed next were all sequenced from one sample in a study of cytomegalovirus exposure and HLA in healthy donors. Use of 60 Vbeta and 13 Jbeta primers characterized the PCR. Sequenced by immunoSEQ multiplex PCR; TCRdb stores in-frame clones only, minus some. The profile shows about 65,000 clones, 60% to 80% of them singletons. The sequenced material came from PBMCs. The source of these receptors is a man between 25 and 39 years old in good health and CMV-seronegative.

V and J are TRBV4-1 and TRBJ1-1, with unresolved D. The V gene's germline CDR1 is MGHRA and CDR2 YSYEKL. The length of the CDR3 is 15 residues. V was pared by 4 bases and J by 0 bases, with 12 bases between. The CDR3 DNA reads TGCGCCAGCAGCCCAGGTGTCGCACTGAACACTGAAGCTTTCTTT. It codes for CASSPGVALNTEAFF.

The CDR3 is CASSVRRGEIGEQYF. The CDR3 DNA sequence: TGCGCCAGCAGCGTCCGCAGGGGGGAGATAGGCGAGCAGTACTTC. The chain carries TRBV5-1 and TRBJ2-7, with a possible D match to TRBD1 (7 bases). CDR3 size: 15 residues. V lost 4 bases to trimming and J lost 6 bases, with 20 bases between them. Germline lookup yields CDR1 SGHRS and CDR2 YFSETQ.

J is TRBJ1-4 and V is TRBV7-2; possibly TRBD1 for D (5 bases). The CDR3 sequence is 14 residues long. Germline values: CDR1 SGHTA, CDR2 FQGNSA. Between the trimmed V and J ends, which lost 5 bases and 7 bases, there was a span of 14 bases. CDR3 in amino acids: CASSAPGRGEKLFF. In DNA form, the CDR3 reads TGTGCCAGCAGCGCCCCAGGGAGGGGTGAAAAACTGTTTTTT.

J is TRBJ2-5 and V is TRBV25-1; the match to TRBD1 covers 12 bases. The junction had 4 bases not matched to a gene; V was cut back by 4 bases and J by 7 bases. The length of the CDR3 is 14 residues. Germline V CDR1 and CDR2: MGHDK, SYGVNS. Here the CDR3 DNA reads TGTGCCAGCAGTGTGGGACAGGGGGCGGCGACCCAGTACTTC. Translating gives CASSVGQGAATQYF.

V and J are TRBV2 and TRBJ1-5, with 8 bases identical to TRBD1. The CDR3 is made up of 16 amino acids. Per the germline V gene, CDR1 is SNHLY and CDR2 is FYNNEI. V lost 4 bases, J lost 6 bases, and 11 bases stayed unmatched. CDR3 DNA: TGTGCCAGCAGTGCCGGTGGTTTAACAGGGGGTCAGCCCCAGCATTTT. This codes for CASSAGGLTGGQPQHF. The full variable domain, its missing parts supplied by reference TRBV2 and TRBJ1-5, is EPEVTQTPSHQVTQMGQEVILRCVPISNHLYFYWYRQILGQKVEFLVSFYNNEISEKSEIFDDQFSVERPDGSNFTLKIRSTKLEDSAMYFCASSAGGLTGGQPQHFGDGTRLSIL.

The CDR3 region is CASRSRTPGVEQFF. DNA for the CDR3: TGCGCCAGCAGGTCCAGGACTCCAGGGGTTGAGCAGTTCTTC. The chain employs TRBV5-1 and TRBJ2-1, with D possibly TRBD1 on 6 matching bases. The CDR3 loop spans 14 amino acids. Between the trimmed V and J ends, which lost 5 bases and 9 bases, there was a span of 18 bases. Germline CDR1 reads SGHRS; CDR2 reads YFSETQ.

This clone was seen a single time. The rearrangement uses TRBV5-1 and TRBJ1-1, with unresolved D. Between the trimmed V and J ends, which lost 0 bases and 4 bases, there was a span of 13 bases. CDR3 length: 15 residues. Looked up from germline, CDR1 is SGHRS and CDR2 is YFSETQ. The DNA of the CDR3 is TGCGCCAGCAGCTTGGAAAGAGCCGCGGGCACTGAAGCTTTCTTT. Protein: CASSLERAAGTEAFF.

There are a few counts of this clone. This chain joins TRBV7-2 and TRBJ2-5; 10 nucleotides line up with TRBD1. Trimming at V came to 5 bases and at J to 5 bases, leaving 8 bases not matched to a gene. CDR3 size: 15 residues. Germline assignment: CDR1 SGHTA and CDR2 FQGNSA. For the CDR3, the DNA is TGTGCCAGCAGCCGCGAGGGACAGGGGATTGAGACCCAGTACTTC. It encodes CASSREGQGIETQYF.

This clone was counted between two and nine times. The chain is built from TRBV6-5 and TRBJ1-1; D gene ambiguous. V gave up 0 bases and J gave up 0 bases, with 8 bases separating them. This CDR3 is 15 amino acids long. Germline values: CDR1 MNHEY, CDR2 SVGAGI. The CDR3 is CASSYSRNMNTEAFF. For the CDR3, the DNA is TGTGCCAGCAGTTACTCGAGGAATATGAACACTGAAGCTTTCTTT.

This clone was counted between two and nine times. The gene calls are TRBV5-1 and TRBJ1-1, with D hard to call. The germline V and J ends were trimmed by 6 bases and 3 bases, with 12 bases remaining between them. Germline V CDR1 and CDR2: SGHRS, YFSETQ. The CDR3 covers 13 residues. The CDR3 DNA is TGCGCCAGCAAGGATATAGGAGACACTGAAGCTTTCTTT. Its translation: CASKDIGDTEAFF.

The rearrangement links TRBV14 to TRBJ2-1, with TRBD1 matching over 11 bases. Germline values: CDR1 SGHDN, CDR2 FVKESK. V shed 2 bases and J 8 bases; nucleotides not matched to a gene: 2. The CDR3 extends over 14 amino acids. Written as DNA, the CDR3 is TGTGCCAGCAGCCAACGGACAGGGGGCTATGAGCAGTTCTTC. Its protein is CASSQRTGGYEQFF.

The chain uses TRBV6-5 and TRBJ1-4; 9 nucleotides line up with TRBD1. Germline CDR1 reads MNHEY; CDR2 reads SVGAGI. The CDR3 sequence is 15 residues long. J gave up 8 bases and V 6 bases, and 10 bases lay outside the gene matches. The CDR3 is CASSPFTGGEEKLFF. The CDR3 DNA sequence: TGTGCCAGCAGCCCCTTCACAGGGGGCGAGGAAAAACTGTTTTTT.

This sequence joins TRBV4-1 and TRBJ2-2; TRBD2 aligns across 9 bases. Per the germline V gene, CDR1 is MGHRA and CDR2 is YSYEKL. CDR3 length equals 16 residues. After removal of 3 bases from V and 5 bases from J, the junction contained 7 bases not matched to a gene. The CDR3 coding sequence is TGCGCCAGCAGCCATGCGGGGGGGCGGTGGACCGGGGAGCTGTTTTTT. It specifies CASSHAGGRWTGELFF.

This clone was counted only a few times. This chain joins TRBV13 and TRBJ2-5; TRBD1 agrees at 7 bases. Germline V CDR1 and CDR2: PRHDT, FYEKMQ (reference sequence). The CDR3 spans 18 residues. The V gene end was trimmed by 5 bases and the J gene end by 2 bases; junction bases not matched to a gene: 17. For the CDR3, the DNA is TGTGCCAGCAGCGCTCGGGGACAGCCCTCCCCCAAACAAGAGACCCAGTACTTC. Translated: CASSARGQPSPKQETQYF.

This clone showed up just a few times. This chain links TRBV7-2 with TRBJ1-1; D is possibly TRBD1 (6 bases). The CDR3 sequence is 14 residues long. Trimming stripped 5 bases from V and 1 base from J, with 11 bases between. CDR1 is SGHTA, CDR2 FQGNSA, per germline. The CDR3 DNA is TGTGCCAGCAGCACCCTCAGGGGGAACACTGAAGCTTTCTTT. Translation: CASSTLRGNTEAFF.

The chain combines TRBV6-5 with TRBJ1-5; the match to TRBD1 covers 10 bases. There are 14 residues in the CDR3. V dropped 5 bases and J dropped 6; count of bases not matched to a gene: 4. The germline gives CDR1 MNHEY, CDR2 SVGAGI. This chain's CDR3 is CASSPDRGLQPQHF. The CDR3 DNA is TGTGCCAGCAGTCCCGACAGGGGGCTTCAGCCCCAGCATTTT.

The CDR3 here is CSGRGPQETQYF. The CDR3, as DNA: TGCAGCGGGAGGGGGCCTCAAGAGACCCAGTACTTC. The rearrangement joins TRBV29-1 to TRBJ2-5; a possible D gene is TRBD1 (7 bases). The germline gives CDR1 SQVTM, CDR2 ANQGSEA. Trimming took off 7 bases at V and 2 bases at J, with 11 bases between the two ends. The CDR3 is 12 amino acids.

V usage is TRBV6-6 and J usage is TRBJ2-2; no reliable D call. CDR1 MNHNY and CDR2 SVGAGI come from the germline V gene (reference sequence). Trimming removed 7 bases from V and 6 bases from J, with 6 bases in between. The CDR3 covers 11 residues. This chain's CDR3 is CASTLAGELFF. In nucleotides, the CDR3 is TGTGCCAGCACCCTCGCCGGGGAGCTGTTTTTT.

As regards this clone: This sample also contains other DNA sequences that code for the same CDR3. The CDR3 DNA reads as TGTGCCTGGAGTGAAGGGGGCGGCCAGCCCCAGCATTTT. As protein: CAWSEGGGQPQHF. The V call is TRBV30, the J call TRBJ1-5, with TRBD1 matching over 7 bases. The CDR3 totals 13 residues. Germline assignment: CDR1 GTSNPN and CDR2 SVGIG (reference sequence). V shed 1 base, J shed 7 bases, and the junction held 4 bases outside the gene matches.

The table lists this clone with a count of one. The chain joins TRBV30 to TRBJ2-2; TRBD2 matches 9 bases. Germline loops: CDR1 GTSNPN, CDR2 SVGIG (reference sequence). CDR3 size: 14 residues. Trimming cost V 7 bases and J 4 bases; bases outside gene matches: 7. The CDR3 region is CAFGRGGGTGELFF. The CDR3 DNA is TGTGCCTTCGGGCGGGGGGGAGGCACCGGGGAGCTGTTTTTT.

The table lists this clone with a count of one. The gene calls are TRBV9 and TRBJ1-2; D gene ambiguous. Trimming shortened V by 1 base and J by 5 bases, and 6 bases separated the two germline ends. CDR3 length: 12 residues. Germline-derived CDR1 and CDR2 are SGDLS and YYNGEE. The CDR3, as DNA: TGTGCCAGCAGCGTAACGAGTTATGGCTACACCTTC. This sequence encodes CASSVTSYGYTF. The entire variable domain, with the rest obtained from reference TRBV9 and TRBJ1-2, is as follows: DSGVTQTPKHLITATGQRVTLRCSPRSGDLSVYWYQQSLDQGLQFLIQYYNGEERAKGNILERFSAQQFPDLHSELNLSSLELGDSALYFCASSVTSYGYTFGSGTRLTVV.

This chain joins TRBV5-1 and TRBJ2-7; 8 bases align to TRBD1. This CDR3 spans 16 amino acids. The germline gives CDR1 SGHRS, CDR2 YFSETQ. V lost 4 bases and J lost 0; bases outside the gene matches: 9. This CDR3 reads CASSPQGAVYSYEQYF. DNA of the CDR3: TGCGCCAGCAGCCCCCAGGGGGCCGTATACTCCTACGAGCAGTACTTC.

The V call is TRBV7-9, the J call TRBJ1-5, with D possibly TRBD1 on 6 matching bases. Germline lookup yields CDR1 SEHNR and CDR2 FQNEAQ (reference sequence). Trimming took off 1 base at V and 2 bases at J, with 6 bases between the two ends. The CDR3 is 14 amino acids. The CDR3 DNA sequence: TGTGCCAGCAGCTTAGGACAGGGCAATCAGCCCCAGCATTTT. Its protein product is CASSLGQGNQPQHF.

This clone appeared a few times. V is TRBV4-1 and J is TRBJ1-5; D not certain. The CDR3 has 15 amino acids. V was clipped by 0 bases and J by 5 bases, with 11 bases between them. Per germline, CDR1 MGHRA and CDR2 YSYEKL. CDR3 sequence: CASSQDGHEDQPQHF. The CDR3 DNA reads TGCGCCAGCAGCCAAGATGGGCATGAAGATCAGCCCCAGCATTTT.

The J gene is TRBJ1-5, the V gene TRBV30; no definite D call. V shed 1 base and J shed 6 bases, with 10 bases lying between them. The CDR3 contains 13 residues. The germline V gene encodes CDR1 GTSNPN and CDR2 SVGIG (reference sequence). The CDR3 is CAWSGEVPQPQHF. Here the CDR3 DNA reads TGTGCCTGGAGTGGTGAGGTTCCTCAGCCCCAGCATTTT.

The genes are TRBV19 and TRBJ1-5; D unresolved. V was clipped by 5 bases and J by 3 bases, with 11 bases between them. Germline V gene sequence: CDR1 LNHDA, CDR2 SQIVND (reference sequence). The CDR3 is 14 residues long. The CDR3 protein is CASSFMAPNQPQHF. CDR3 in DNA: TGTGCCAGTAGTTTCATGGCTCCCAATCAGCCCCAGCATTTT. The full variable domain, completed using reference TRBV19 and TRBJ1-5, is DGGITQSPKYLFRKEGQNVTLSCEQNLNHDAMYWYRQDPGQGLRLIYYSQIVNDFQKGDIAEGYSVSREKKESFPLTVTSAQKNPTAFYLCASSFMAPNQPQHFGDGTRLSIL.

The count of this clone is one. The CDR3 DNA reads as TGTGCCGTCCGACAGGGGAGAGAAACCGGGGAGCTGTTTTTT. Its protein product is CAVRQGRETGELFF. This chain joins TRBV6-1 and TRBJ2-2; 8 bases are a match to TRBD1. Trimming at V came to 11 bases and at J to 5 bases, leaving 10 bases not matched to a gene. The CDR3 consists of 14 residues. CDR1 MNHNS and CDR2 SASEGT come from the germline V gene.

The CDR3, as DNA: TGTGCCAGCAGCTTTTATCAGGGGATGAACACTGAAGCTTTCTTT. Translating it yields CASSFYQGMNTEAFF. This chain connects TRBV7-9 to TRBJ1-1; D is possibly TRBD1 (6 bases). CDR3 size: 15 residues. Germline-derived CDR1 and CDR2 are SEHNR and FQNEAQ (reference sequence). Trimming removed 3 bases from V and 0 bases from J, with 11 bases in between.

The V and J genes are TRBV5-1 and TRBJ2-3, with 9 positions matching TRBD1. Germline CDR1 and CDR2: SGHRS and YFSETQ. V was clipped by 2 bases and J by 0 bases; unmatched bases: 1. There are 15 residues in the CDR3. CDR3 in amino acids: CASSLQGASTDTQYF. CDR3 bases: TGCGCCAGCAGCTTACAGGGGGCGAGCACAGATACGCAGTATTTT. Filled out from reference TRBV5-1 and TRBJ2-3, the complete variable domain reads KAGVTQTPRYLIKTRGQQVTLSCSPISGHRSVSWYQQTPGQGLQFLFEYFSETQRNKGNFPGRFSGRQFSNSRSEMNVSTLELGDSALYLCASSLQGASTDTQYFGPGTRLTVL.

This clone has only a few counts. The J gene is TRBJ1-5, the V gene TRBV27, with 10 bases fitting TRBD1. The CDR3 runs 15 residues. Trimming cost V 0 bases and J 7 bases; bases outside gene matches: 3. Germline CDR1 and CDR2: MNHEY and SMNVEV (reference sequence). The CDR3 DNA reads TGTGCCAGCAGTTTATCTCGACAGGGGGCCCAGCCCCAGCATTTT. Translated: CASSLSRQGAQPQHF.